This passage covers 15 T cell receptor beta chains from one sample sequenced in a study of blood T cells in healthy people across ages. A J-beta primer mix and a sample-barcoded 5' primer were used in a second PCR of roughly 6 to 11 cycles. One entry per CDR3 protein, called by TCRdb with MiXCR from the 5' RACE reads. Among around 940,000 distinct CDR3 sequences listed, roughly half were seen once. Sequencing was done on a sample of blood. The source of these receptors is a woman aged 55-70 years in good health.

The chain recombines TRBV3-1 with TRBJ2-1; no clear D gene. The V gene lost 0 bases and the J gene lost 7 bases, with 10 bases spanning the gap. CDR1 and CDR2 (germline): LGHDT, YNNKEL (reference sequence). The CDR3 loop spans 14 amino acids. The CDR3 DNA reads as TGTGCCAGCAGCCAAGATCCAGTGGTTAATGAGCAGTTCTTC. Amino acid sequence: CASSQDPVVNEQFF.

The chain employs TRBV4-2 and TRBJ1-4; perhaps TRBD1 as D (6 bases). The length of the CDR3 is 15 residues. With 4 bases removed from V and 0 bases from J, the gap between germline ends came to 9 bases. Germline V gene sequence: CDR1 LGHNA, CDR2 YNFKEQ. The CDR3 DNA reads as TGTGCCAGCAGCCCGGGACATTCAACTAATGAAAAACTGTTTTTT. Translated, it gives CASSPGHSTNEKLFF.

This clonotype was counted between two and nine times. The chain combines TRBV7-2 with TRBJ2-5, with no clear D. The J call may be wrong; the DNA end is better matched by TRBJ2-7. The CDR3 consists of 13 residues. Germline lookup yields CDR1 SGHTA and CDR2 FQGNSA. The CDR3, as DNA: TGTGCCAGCAGCCTCAGGACGACCGACGAGCAGTACTTC. Amino acids: CASSLRTTDEQYF.

This rearrangement joins TRBV13 to TRBJ1-6; D remains unclear. CDR1 and CDR2 (germline): PRHDT, FYEKMQ (reference sequence). V shed 4 bases and J shed 10 bases, with 14 bases lying between them. The CDR3 is made up of 14 amino acids. The CDR3 nucleotides are TGTGCCAGCAGCTCCCTGCTGGGTAGGTCACCCCTCCACTTT. Protein: CASSSLLGRSPLHF.

The table lists this clonotype with a count of one. The chain employs TRBV12-3 or TRBV12-4 and TRBJ1-1; D is perhaps TRBD1 (6 bases). Trimming removed 11 bases at V and 0 bases at J, with 19 bases between. The CDR3 extends over 15 amino acids. The CDR3 DNA follows: TGTGCCTGTACGGGTAACAGGGCTCTGAACACTGAAGCTTTCTTT. Translating it yields CACTGNRALNTEAFF.

CDR3 nucleotides: TGCGCCAGCAGCTTGGCCTTGGGACAGGGTACCGGGGAGCTGTTTTTT. Translated, it gives CASSLALGQGTGELFF. V and J are TRBV5-1 and TRBJ2-2; TRBD1 agrees at 9 bases. Per the germline V gene, CDR1 is SGHRS and CDR2 is YFSETQ. Trimming at V came to 0 bases and at J to 5 bases, leaving 5 bases not matched to a gene. CDR3 length equals 16 residues. The variable domain in full, completed from reference TRBV5-1 and TRBJ2-2, reads KAGVTQTPRYLIKTRGQQVTLSCSPISGHRSVSWYQQTPGQGLQFLFEYFSETQRNKGNFPGRFSGRQFSNSRSEMNVSTLELGDSALYLCASSLALGQGTGELFFGEGSRLTVL.

The chain carries TRBV15 and TRBJ2-3; 11 bases are a match to TRBD1. CDR1 and CDR2 (germline): LNHNV, YYDKDF (reference sequence). The V gene end was trimmed by 3 bases and the J gene end by 3 bases; junction bases not matched to a gene: 2. The CDR3 is 15 residues long. The CDR3 spells CATSRGQGETDTQYF. The CDR3 DNA is TGTGCCACCAGCAGGGGACAGGGGGAGACAGATACGCAGTATTTT.

Only a few counts were recorded for this clonotype. The rearrangement joins TRBV6-2 or TRBV6-3 to TRBJ1-2; 9 bases match TRBD1. Germline CDR1 is MNHEY and CDR2 is SVGEGT. The CDR3 totals 15 residues. Germline trimming cut 6 bases from V and 6 bases from J; bases unmatched to any gene: 11. This CDR3 reads CASSPSRDRVHGYTF. As DNA, the CDR3 is TGTGCCAGCAGCCCTAGCCGGGACAGGGTCCATGGCTACACCTTC.

J is TRBJ2-1 and V is TRBV2; maybe TRBD1 (6 bases). V lost 6 bases and J lost 3, with 12 bases in between. Per germline, CDR1 SNHLY and CDR2 FYNNEI. The CDR3 extends over 14 amino acids. CDR3 loop: CASRGRGIYNEQFF. CDR3 nucleotides: TGTGCCAGCAGAGGCAGGGGAATCTACAATGAGCAGTTCTTC.

The rearrangement joins TRBV10-3 to TRBJ2-3; 7 bases line up with TRBD2. CDR1 and CDR2 (germline): ENHRY, SYGVKD. This CDR3 comprises 14 residues. V was pared by 4 bases and J by 5 bases, with 6 bases of the junction left unmatched. CDR3 residues: CAISGREEGDTQYF. The CDR3 DNA reads TGTGCCATCAGTGGACGGGAGGAGGGAGATACGCAGTATTTT.

The gene calls are TRBV4-2 and TRBJ2-7, with D perhaps matching TRBD1 or TRBD2 (5 bases each). Trimming removed 2 bases at V and 4 bases at J, with 18 bases between. The CDR3 has 16 amino acids. CDR1 is LGHNA and CDR2 is YNFKEQ in the germline V gene. The CDR3 is CASSQIGGLGVYEQYF. CDR3 nucleotide sequence: TGTGCCAGCAGCCAAATCGGCGGGCTGGGGGTATACGAGCAGTACTTC.

In this sample, this clonotype turned up a few times. The chain couples TRBV15 to TRBJ2-6; D gene ambiguous. CDR1 LNHNV and CDR2 YYDKDF come from the germline V gene (reference sequence). CDR3 length: 15 amino acids. V lost 2 bases and J 0 bases, leaving 5 bases between the germline ends. In nucleotides, the CDR3 is TGTGCCACCAGCAGATGGCTCTCTGGGGCCAACGTCCTGACTTTC. Protein sequence: CATSRWLSGANVLTF.

This clonotype was counted only a few times. The chain recombines TRBV7-2 with TRBJ2-7, with 9 nucleotides matching TRBD2. Germline V gene sequence: CDR1 SGHTA, CDR2 FQGNSA. Trimming cost V 4 bases and J 2 bases; bases outside gene matches: 9. The CDR3 runs 16 residues. CDR3 protein: CASSSSLAGPTYEQYF. The CDR3 DNA is TGTGCCAGCAGCTCGTCTCTAGCGGGGCCGACCTACGAGCAGTACTTC.

This clonotype was counted only a few times. The chain employs TRBV12-3 or TRBV12-4 and TRBJ2-1; D is ambiguous. The length of the CDR3 is 12 residues. Between the trimmed V and J ends, which lost 2 bases and 7 bases, there was a span of 6 bases. The CDR3 loop is CASSLMQNEQFF. The CDR3 nucleotides read TGTGCCAGCAGTTTAATGCAGAATGAGCAGTTCTTC.

This chain uses TRBV6-2 or TRBV6-3 with TRBJ2-7; possibly TRBD1 for D (6 bases). This CDR3 is built from 14 residues. The germline V gene has CDR1 MNHEY and CDR2 SVGEGT. V was clipped by 2 bases and J by 5 bases, with 13 bases between them. The CDR3 is CASSYRPGDDEQYF. The CDR3 DNA reads as TGTGCCAGCAGTTACCGACCAGGGGACGACGAGCAGTACTTC.